This T cell receptor beta chain was recovered during a study of cytomegalovirus exposure and HLA in healthy donors (dated by TCRdb to about 2017). Background for the entire study: An earlier analysis of some 620 of the donors reported roughly 300 Gb of sequence data and 100 million to 120 million unique TCR beta sequences obtained from about 170 million T cells. Roughly 300 gigabases of sequencing data and some 85 million unique TCR sequences were included in an early release covering 500 to 750 HLA-typed donors. Of the 300 to 500 genotyped donors, 65% to 90% were placed in the genetic ancestry cluster associated with self-reported Caucasian donors. The study aimed to test whether cataloging public T cell receptors could reveal signatures of past pathogen exposure. The study used immunosequencing to profile the T cell repertoires of around 600 subjects and linked those repertoires to cytomegalovirus serostatus. In addition to the first cohort of 650 to 800 subjects, a separate validation cohort of over 90 different subjects was used. The study combined high-throughput TCR immunosequencing, statistical association of individual TCRs with disease status, and machine learning to predict cytomegalovirus infection status. A later analysis re-examined previously published TCR beta repertoires from about 670 donors and added high-resolution HLA genotyping to investigate patterns of TCR occurrence. Rather than using new phenotypic data, the later analysis identified candidate immune exposures from TCR beta sequences and from how often those sequences occurred across donors. To decide whether each TCR beta V gene segment behaved as functional or pseudogenic, an earlier analysis of some 600 of the donors relied on high-throughput TCR beta sequencing. Donor age, sex, ethnicity and CMV serostatus were compiled alongside the repertoire data. A later genetic analysis took genome-wide SNP genotypes for 398 of the 666 donors and used that subset as a discovery cohort. Every repertoire in the discovery cohort had been generated on one and the same sequencing platform. HLA typing included class I and class II loci at four-digit resolution. Typing coverage varied by locus: about 629-630 donors for A, B, C, DRB1 and DQB1; more than 500 for DQA1; about 570 for DPA1; about 450 for DPB1. Roughly 5 DR-DQ haplotypes were handled as single units for association and clustering, since linkage in the cohort was strong. Among 398 genotyped donors of the cohort, an average of approximately 200,000 unique TCR beta nucleotide sequences was sequenced per donor, of which 15% to 20% were non-productive.

The cohort comprised some 730 healthy bone marrow donors. All cohort members were sampled while nominally healthy, although unrecorded immune exposures were likely present. The donor tested CMV seronegative, placing the donor among the 352 seronegative members of the cohort. A peripheral blood sample was collected from each donor, and TCR beta sequencing was performed on peripheral blood mononuclear cells. The Qiagen DNeasy Blood Extraction Kit was used to extract genomic DNA from the blood cell samples. Library prep was done by the immunoSEQ multiplex PCR assay. A mixture of 60 forward primers for TCR Vbeta segments and 13 reverse primers for TCR Jbeta segments was used in the multiplex PCR. A multiplex PCR assay on genomic DNA amplified the CDR3 region of rearranged TCR beta genes. The Illumina HiSeq System was used to sequence the amplified TCR beta libraries as 87-base-pair reads. The original pipeline was this. In a later analysis, some 80 million unique TCR beta chains were counted across the roughly 610 repertoires, and some 10 million of these chains were shared by at least two donors. Raw reads were error-corrected and collapsed into unique sequences by a nearest-neighbor algorithm in which closely related sequences were merged to remove PCR and sequencing errors. Alignment of CDR3 sequences to IMGT reference sequences was used to assign V, D and J gene segments. For a sequence to be retained, a match of at least six nucleotides to both a V gene segment and a J gene segment was required. Rearrangements were classified as productive when the CDR3 lacked stop codons and remained in frame with V and J, and all other rearrangements were classified as non-productive. Following IMGT convention, CDR3 was defined as the stretch from the second conserved V-encoded cysteine up to the conserved J-encoded phenylalanine. The earlier analysis of fewer than 750 of the donors excluded sequences that lacked an unambiguous match to a single V gene segment. An earlier analysis of about 600 of the donors called V segments functional above 56.7% productive rearrangements and segregating when the between-donor standard deviation exceeded 5%. A statistical classification framework was built for diagnosing cytomegalovirus status from the catalog of TCR beta chain sequences. In a later analysis, V and J genes were assigned by comparing TCR nucleotide sequences against IMGT/GENE-DB human TR gene sequences. The TCRdist pipeline was used in a later analysis to assign CDR3 sequences and most-parsimonious VDJ recombination scenarios. A later analysis defined each TCR beta chain by its CDR3 amino acid sequence plus V-gene family, and excluded reads lacking a unique V-gene family. To address suspected cross-contamination and a sequencing artifact, a later analysis removed a few hundred highly shared, low-generation-probability nucleotide sequences. For each public chain, a later analysis derived a clonal expansion index from normalized ranks of inferred template counts within each repertoire. A later analysis computed generation probabilities with a VDJ recombination model fitted to out-of-frame rearrangements, and checked the results against IGoR. In a later analysis, hypergeometric tests were used to score TCR-TCR, TCR-HLA and TCR-CMV co-occurrence, with a repertoire-size bias correction applied to TCR pairs. False discovery rates were estimated in a later analysis by permuting HLA or CMV assignments 20 times. In a later analysis, co-occurring TCRs were grouped using DBSCAN, and TCRdist sequence similarity was added for clustering within HLA-allele-positive subsets. Repertoires with fewer than 30,000 or more than 120,000 public chains were left out of co-occurrence clustering, as were roughly five repertoires with anomalous nucleotide sharing. TCRdb carries this immuneACCESS record with in-frame sequences only. Its versions omit some clonotypes, under half of them owing to an unresolved V gene in the studies checked, with the rest unexplained. That table furnishes V, J and clone size, whereas the DNA furnished D and trimming. The sample contains approximately 99,000 clones, 70% to 75% of them found a single time. Approximately 3.5% of the sample is in the top ten clones.

Via the germline V gene, CDR1 is SQVTM and CDR2 ANQGSEA. V is cut back by 5 bases and J by 8 bases, with 11 bases in the junction unmatched. The cysteine opens and the phenylalanine closes a CDR3 of 14 amino acids. The only DNA kept is the CDR3, 42 bases in frame from the first base. With regard to this clone: There is no known antigen for this receptor. No base-level quality is on record; no much larger clone is a single base apart.

Paper-wide results and their limitations: Because counts were too low, roughly 18 rarely observed V segments, including chromosome 9 orphons, were left out of the earlier analysis of a few hundred of the donors. A later analysis associated about 17,000 TCR beta sequences with specific HLA alleles at a false discovery rate of 0.05. The study listed 164 TCR beta chains as associated with cytomegalovirus. Linkage disequilibrium might explain the correlated functional status among segregating V segments, but an unknown experimental factor could not be excluded. In both the original and validation cohorts, the classifier was reported to diagnose cytomegalovirus status with high specificity and sensitivity. The authors suggested that the approach could potentially be generalized to other disease states and immunological phenotypes. Most TCR sequences were observed very rarely across donors, whereas some public TCRs were present in many individuals. A later genetic analysis associated a missense DCLRE1C variant with V-gene and J-gene trimming of TCR beta chains, and an independent cohort replicated the association. The sequencing pipeline was judged likely to have produced a cluster of highly shared sequence variants as a technical artifact. Several of the top co-occurrence clusters appeared to be linked to parvovirus B19, influenza, CMV and Epstein-Barr virus, according to a later analysis. The only immune exposure information available for the cohort was CMV serostatus. A further reported finding was that TCR beta sequences accurately predicted the HLA-A and HLA-B alleles for most subjects in the first cohort. When HLA alleles, especially DR and DQ, strongly co-occurred, TCR associations were difficult to assign to individual alleles. A later analysis found that TCR association rates varied across HLA loci, with DRB1 alleles showing the most associated TCRs and HLA-C alleles the fewest. Only TCR beta chains were sequenced in this cohort, and the absence of alpha or paired-chain data limited detectable features. In an earlier analysis of 587 of the donors, most TCR beta V segments were observed in productive rearrangements about 90% or about 30% of the time, broadly matching IMGT annotations. Because the 87-base-pair reads could not distinguish some IMGT-functional V segments, including TRBV6-2 and TRBV6-3, those segments were excluded. Compared with equally common non-associated chains, HLA-associated TCR beta chains in a later analysis were more clonally expanded and had lower generation probabilities. Most CMV-associated TCR beta chains appeared to be HLA-restricted in a later analysis, and the HLA associations seemed to be driven largely by CMV exposure. Because some donors lacked HLA typing at each locus, the association tests relied only on the typed subset. Compared with the roughly 670-donor mean, donors in an Asian-associated ancestry cluster had fewer N-insertions in productive TCRs, according to a later genetic analysis. Roughly uniform sequencing depth across donors was assumed in presence/absence analyses, although this assumption may not hold. In vitro tests confirmed that a few of the cytomegalovirus-associated TCR beta chains recognize cytomegalovirus antigens.

This clonotype was obtained from a man aged 40-49 years in good health and CMV-seronegative. Sequenced: PBMCs. The chain is made from TRBV29-1 and TRBJ1-1; 10 bases in the junction line up with TRBD1. The DNA reads as follows: TGCAGCGTTTTCATGGGACAGGGGAGAGGGGAAGCTTTCTTT. Its protein product is CSVFMGQGRGEAFF. Reference TRBV29-1 and TRBJ1-1 genes cover what lies past the CDR3, so the full variable domain is SAVISQKPSRDICQRGTSLTIQCQVDSQVTMMFWYRQQPGQSLTLIATANQGSEATYESGFVIDKFPISRPNLTFSTLTVSNMSPEDSSIYLCSVFMGQGRGEAFFGQGTRLTVV.